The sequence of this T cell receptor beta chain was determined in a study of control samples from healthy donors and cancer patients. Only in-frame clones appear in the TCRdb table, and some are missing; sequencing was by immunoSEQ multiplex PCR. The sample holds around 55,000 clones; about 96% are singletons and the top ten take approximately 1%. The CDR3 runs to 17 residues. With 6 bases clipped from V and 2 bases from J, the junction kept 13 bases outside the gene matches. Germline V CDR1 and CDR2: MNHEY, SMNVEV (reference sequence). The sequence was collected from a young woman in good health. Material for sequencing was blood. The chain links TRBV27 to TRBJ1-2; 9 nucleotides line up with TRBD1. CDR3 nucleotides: TGTGCCAGCAGCCGAACCCCTGGGACAGGGAGCAACTATGGCTACACCTTC. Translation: CASSRTPGTGSNYGYTF.